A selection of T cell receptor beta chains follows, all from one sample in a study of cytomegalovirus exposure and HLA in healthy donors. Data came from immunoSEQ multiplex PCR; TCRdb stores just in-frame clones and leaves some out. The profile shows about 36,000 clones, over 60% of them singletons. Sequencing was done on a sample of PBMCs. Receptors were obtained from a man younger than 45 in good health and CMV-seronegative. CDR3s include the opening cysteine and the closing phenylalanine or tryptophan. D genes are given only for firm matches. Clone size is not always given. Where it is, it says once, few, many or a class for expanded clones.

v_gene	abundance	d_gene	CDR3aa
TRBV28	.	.	CASSFSGRGNTEAFF
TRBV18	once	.	CASSPIPSNQPQHF
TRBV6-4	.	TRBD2	CASSGLAGASNEQFF
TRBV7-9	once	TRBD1	CASSLGQGDEKLFF
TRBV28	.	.	CASSPRLHEKLFF
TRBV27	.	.	CATRWGVKETQYF
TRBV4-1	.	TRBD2	CASSQGLAGRLHYEQYF
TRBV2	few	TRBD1	CASIVTGGVTEAFF
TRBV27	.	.	CASSSDSYNEQFF
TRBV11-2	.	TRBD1	CASSAIPGQRQFF
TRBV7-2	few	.	CASSPNRNQPQHF
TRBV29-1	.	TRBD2	CSGRGSGDTGELFF
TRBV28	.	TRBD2	CASSRTSGRADTQYF
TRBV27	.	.	CASQQKTGLPYEQYF
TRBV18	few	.	CASSPGAGGETQYF
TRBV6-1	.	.	CASQPRGSYNEQFF
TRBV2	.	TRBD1	CASSGGDRVDNEQFF
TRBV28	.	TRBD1	CASSQQGAYYGYTF
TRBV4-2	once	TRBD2	CASSQETSGGNTGELFF
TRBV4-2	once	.	CASSLGGALPSSGNTIYF
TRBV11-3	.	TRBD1	CASSPGQLPQETQYF
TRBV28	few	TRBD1	CASSVGGFGNQPQHF
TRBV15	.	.	CATSRDRFSGDGYTF
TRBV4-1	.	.	CASSLEERAGYGYTF
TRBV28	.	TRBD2	CASSHSGGTYEQYF
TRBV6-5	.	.	CASSYGRDRDNSPLHF
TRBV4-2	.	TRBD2	CASSPMASGNTGELFF
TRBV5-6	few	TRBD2	CASSLLAGKTQYF
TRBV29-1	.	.	CSVAITGSGANVLTF
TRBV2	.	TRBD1	CASRVQGANTEAFF
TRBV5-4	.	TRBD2	CASSPVGNLAGYNEQFF
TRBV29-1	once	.	CSVTPVGRDNYGYTF
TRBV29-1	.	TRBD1	CSSETGGNGYTF
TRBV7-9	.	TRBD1	CASTLPEGAKETQYF
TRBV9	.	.	CASSDIRDEETQYF
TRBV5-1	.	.	CASRRQQNTEAFF
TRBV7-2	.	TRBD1	CASSLERGLKTQYF
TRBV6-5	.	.	CASSYSARAYEQYF
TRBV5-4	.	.	CASSLEQLTDTQYF
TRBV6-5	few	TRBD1	CASSRPGTGEETQYF
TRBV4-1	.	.	CASSQGGGGFRPQHF
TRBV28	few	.	CASSPWTTKDQQYF
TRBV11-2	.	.	CASSLGGLTEINSPLHF
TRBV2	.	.	CASSDPFYGYTF
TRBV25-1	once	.	CASSPLRDQETQYF
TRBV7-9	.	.	CASSLGTLDEKLFF
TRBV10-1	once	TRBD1	CASSEGGTGGYEQYF
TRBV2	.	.	CASRRGSYEQYF
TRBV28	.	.	CASIPFDRTQPQHF
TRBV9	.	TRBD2	CASSVAGVRETQYF
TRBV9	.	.	CASSVGGGGQPQHF
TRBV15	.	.	CATSEGRDSTDTQYF
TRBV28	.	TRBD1	CASRGQGSGNTIYF
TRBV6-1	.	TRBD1	CASSESEGTGGPEAFF
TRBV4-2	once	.	CASSQQEATEAFF